This is a list of T cell receptor beta chains from one sample in a study of blood T cell repertoires in COVID-19. Some clones are missing from TCRdb's copy, which holds only in-frame ones; the method was immunoSEQ multiplex PCR. Among approximately 480,000 clones, roughly nine tenths were seen once, and the ten largest hold around 0.7%. Sequenced material: PBMCs or T cells enriched from blood (not recorded which). The receptors come from a woman aged 18-29 years who had recovered from COVID-19. Each CDR3 is given with its conserved first and last residue. A D gene is named only where the DNA matches it firmly. Size is omitted from some rows. Given values are once, few, many or a class for expanded clones.

>TRBV30|.|TRBJ1-1|TRBD1
CAWTSTGDTEAFF
TGTGCCTGGACTTCAACAGGGGACACTGAAGCTTTCTTT
>TRBV14|.|TRBJ2-3|.
CASSQAGNADTQYF
TGTGCCAGCAGCCAAGCAGGGAACGCAGATACGCAGTATTTT
>TRBV18|once|TRBJ2-3|TRBD1
CASSRLTGTGLVNTQYF
TGTGCCAGCTCACGGTTAACCGGGACAGGGTTAGTAAATACGCAGTATTTT
>TRBV5-1|once|TRBJ2-5|TRBD1
CASSLVTGGMETQYF
TGCGCCAGCAGCTTGGTAACAGGGGGCATGGAGACCCAGTACTTC
>TRBV14|.|TRBJ2-1|.
CASSQEPHGNEQFF
TGTGCCAGCAGCCAAGAACCGCACGGCAATGAGCAGTTCTTC
>TRBV7-2|.|TRBJ2-5|.
CASSFRQQETQYF
TGTGCCAGCAGCTTCCGACAGCAAGAGACCCAGTACTTC
>TRBV12-5|.|TRBJ2-7|TRBD1
CASGSEDREEQYF
TGTGCTAGTGGTTCGGAGGACAGGGAGGAGCAGTACTTC
>TRBV10-3|.|TRBJ2-2|.
CAAFGTQGNTGELFF
TGTGCCGCTTTTGGGACACAGGGGAACACCGGGGAGCTGTTTTTT
>TRBV5-4|once|TRBJ1-4|TRBD1
CALHRQGAQEKLFF
TGTGCCCTACACCGACAGGGGGCTCAAGAAAAACTGTTTTTT
>TRBV6-6|.|TRBJ1-1|.
CASSYSSGRGEAFF
TGTGCCAGCAGTTACTCTTCCGGAAGGGGTGAAGCTTTCTTT
>TRBV5-1|few|TRBJ1-6|.
CASSFETPSPLHF
TGCGCCAGCAGCTTTGAGACACCTTCACCCCTCCACTTT
>TRBV6-5|.|TRBJ1-2|.
CASSLNVLYGYTF
TGTGCCAGCAGTCTAAACGTCCTATATGGCTACACCTTC
>TRBV7-9|.|TRBJ1-4|TRBD1
CASSPGQGVYEKLFF
TGTGCCAGCAGCCCTGGACAGGGGGTCTATGAAAAACTGTTTTTT
>TRBV12-3/TRBV12-4|.|TRBJ2-1|.
CASSYDSQGPFF
TGTGCCAGCAGTTACGACTCCCAGGGGCCGTTCTTC
>TRBV2|.|TRBJ1-1|.
CASGTPNYSGVGTEAFF
TGTGCCAGCGGAACCCCGAATTACTCAGGGGTGGGGACTGAAGCTTTCTTT
>TRBV30|.|TRBJ2-7|TRBD1
CAWSIPDRGKYEQYF
TGTGCCTGGAGTATTCCCGACAGGGGCAAATACGAGCAGTACTTC
>TRBV5-5|few|TRBJ1-2|.
CASSPVTVNYGYTF
TGTGCCAGCAGCCCTGTGACAGTAAACTATGGCTACACCTTC
>TRBV25-1|.|TRBJ1-5|TRBD1
CASSPPRDRDQPQHF
TGTGCCAGCAGTCCGCCCAGGGACAGGGATCAGCCCCAGCATTTT
>TRBV30|.|TRBJ1-4|.
CAWSVQDEKLFF
TGTGCCTGGAGTGTACAGGATGAAAAACTGTTTTTT
>TRBV25-1|.|TRBJ1-1|.
CASRDSLNTEAFF
TGTGCCAGCAGGGACAGTTTGAACACTGAAGCTTTCTTT
>TRBV29-1|.|TRBJ1-2|.
CSAVDRGEGNYGYTF
TGCAGCGCGGTAGACCGGGGGGAAGGTAACTATGGCTACACCTTC
>TRBV18|.|TRBJ1-5|.
CASSQGTDQPQHF
TGTGCCAGCTCACAGGGGACTGATCAGCCCCAGCATTTT
>TRBV11-3|.|TRBJ2-2|.
CASSPRGPAGELFF
TGTGCCAGCAGCCCCCGAGGCCCTGCGGGGGAGCTGTTTTTT
>TRBV3-1/TRBV3-2|once|TRBJ1-1|.
CASSHSQGTEAFF
TGTGCCAGCAGCCACTCCCAGGGCACTGAAGCTTTCTTT
>TRBV28|.|TRBJ2-7|.
CASSLPQESEQYF
TGTGCCAGCAGTCTCCCCCAGGAATCCGAGCAGTACTTC
>TRBV5-1|few|TRBJ2-5|.
CASSWGNRGGMETQYF
TGCGCCAGCAGCTGGGGTAACAGGGGAGGTATGGAGACCCAGTACTTC
>TRBV19|.|TRBJ1-2|.
CASSTRPTVNYGYTF
TGTGCCAGTAGTACTCGTCCGACAGTCAACTATGGCTACACCTTC
>TRBV12-3/TRBV12-4|.|TRBJ1-1|TRBD1
CASRKGGRAFF
TGTGCCAGCAGGAAAGGGGGCCGGGCTTTCTTT
>TRBV6-1|.|TRBJ2-3|TRBD2
CASSDVYLAGGSTDTQYF
TGTGCCAGCAGTGACGTCTACTTAGCGGGGGGGTCCACAGATACGCAGTATTTT
>TRBV30|.|TRBJ1-1|.
CAWRQEVKAFF
TGTGCCTGGAGGCAGGAGGTAAAAGCTTTCTTT
>TRBV10-1|.|TRBJ2-3|TRBD2
CASSERTSGPGTQYF
TGCGCCAGCAGTGAGAGGACTAGCGGTCCGGGTACGCAGTATTTT
>TRBV11-2|.|TRBJ1-2|TRBD1
CASSLDQGAGGYTF
TGTGCCAGCAGCTTAGATCAGGGGGCAGGGGGCTACACCTTC
>TRBV5-8|.|TRBJ1-5|TRBD1
CASTPGQFNSNQPQHF
TGTGCCAGTACGCCGGGACAGTTTAATAGCAATCAGCCCCAGCATTTT
>TRBV3-1/TRBV3-2|.|TRBJ2-1|.
CASSHSTGSYNEQFF
TGTGCCAGCAGCCATTCGACAGGCTCTTACAATGAGCAGTTCTTC
>TRBV30|.|TRBJ1-2|.
CAWTFSGIHYGYTF
TGTGCCTGGACGTTCAGCGGGATACACTATGGCTACACCTTC
>TRBV18|.|TRBJ1-5|TRBD1
CASSYQGVRLNSNQPQHF
TGTGCCAGCTCGTACCAGGGGGTCCGACTTAATAGCAATCAGCCCCAGCATTTT
>TRBV6-5|.|TRBJ1-2|TRBD1
CASSTSQGAGYTF
TGTGCCAGCAGTACGTCTCAGGGGGCTGGCTACACCTTC
>TRBV11-2|few|TRBJ2-3|.
CASSFVGGIWTDTQYF
TGTGCCAGCAGCTTCGTTGGCGGAATTTGGACAGATACGCAGTATTTT
>TRBV6-5|.|TRBJ1-2|.
CASSSPGGARGYTF
TGTGCCAGCAGTTCCCCGGGGGGCGCCAGGGGCTACACCTTC
>TRBV28|.|TRBJ2-7|.
CASSLPKQYF
TGTGCCAGCAGTTTACCAAAACAGTACTTC
>TRBV27|.|TRBJ2-7|TRBD1
CASSLRPDRVPYEQYF
TGTGCCAGCAGCCTACGACCGGACAGGGTCCCCTACGAGCAGTACTTC
>TRBV5-4|.|TRBJ2-5|.
CASSLFLGVGQETQYF
TGTGCCAGCAGCTTGTTTCTAGGGGTGGGCCAAGAGACCCAGTACTTC
>TRBV4-1|.|TRBJ1-3|TRBD1
CASSSRDRDRLLYF
TGCGCCAGCAGCTCCCGGGACAGAGATCGGCTCTTGTATTTT
>TRBV6-5|.|TRBJ2-4|.
CASRSQDIQYF
TGTGCCAGCAGGTCGCAGGACATTCAGTACTTC
>TRBV5-1|.|TRBJ2-7|.
CASSPSRGSLHEQYF
TGCGCCAGCAGCCCCTCACGGGGATCTCTCCACGAGCAGTACTTC
>TRBV18|.|TRBJ2-5|.
CASSPIESRETQYF
TGTGCCAGCTCACCCATCGAGTCGAGGGAGACCCAGTACTTC
>TRBV7-8|.|TRBJ1-6|TRBD1
CASSLTGDNSPLHF
TGTGCCAGCAGCTTAACAGGGGACAATTCACCCCTCCACTTT
>TRBV19|.|TRBJ2-4|.
CASRDRLAKNIQYF
TGTGCCAGTAGGGACAGACTAGCCAAAAACATTCAGTACTTC
>TRBV20-1|.|TRBJ1-1|.
CSAKPGARAFF
TGCAGTGCTAAGCCGGGTGCCCGAGCTTTCTTT
>TRBV5-6|.|TRBJ1-1|.
CASSLLVNTEAFF
TGTGCCAGCAGCTTGTTAGTGAACACTGAAGCTTTCTTT
>TRBV5-6|.|TRBJ1-4|TRBD1
CASTPQGVEEKLFF
TGTGCCAGCACCCCGCAGGGGGTGGAAGAAAAACTGTTTTTT
>TRBV4-1|.|TRBJ1-5|.
CASSHTTGNSNQPQHF
TGCGCCAGCAGCCACACGACAGGAAATAGCAATCAGCCCCAGCATTTT
>TRBV4-2|.|TRBJ2-1|TRBD1
CASSQGQGANNEQFF
TGTGCCAGCAGCCAAGGGCAGGGGGCGAACAATGAGCAGTTCTTC
>TRBV5-6|.|TRBJ2-1|.
CASSLERIHPYNEQFF
TGTGCCAGCAGCTTGGAACGCATACACCCCTACAATGAGCAGTTCTTC
>TRBV12-5|.|TRBJ1-5|.
CASGLGDQPQHF
TGTGCTAGTGGTTTAGGGGATCAGCCCCAGCATTTT
>TRBV19|.|TRBJ2-5|TRBD1
CASSISPRTGGIETQYF
TGTGCCAGTAGTATCAGTCCGCGAACAGGGGGTATCGAGACCCAGTACTTC
>TRBV6-5|.|TRBJ1-4|.
CASSTKFGEKLFF
TGTGCCAGCAGTACCAAATTCGGTGAAAAACTGTTTTTT
>TRBV7-9|.|TRBJ2-1|TRBD2
CASSLLGSGLANNEQFF
TGTGCCAGCAGCTTGCTAGGCTCGGGACTAGCAAACAATGAGCAGTTCTTC
>TRBV11-1|.|TRBJ2-5|.
CASSLSDREVQETQYF
TGTGCCAGCAGCCTCAGTGACAGGGAGGTACAGGAGACCCAGTACTTC